Reported below is one T cell receptor (beta chain). This entry comes from a study of early T cells in non-severe SARS-CoV-2 infection. Each cDNA molecule carried a unique molecular identifier. TCRdb independently ran MiXCR on the 5' RACE reads; one entry per CDR3 protein. The data show tens of thousands of distinct CDR3 sequences, with around 15% seen just once and roughly 12% held by the top ten. This CDR3 region has 13 residues. The V gene lost 7 bases and the J gene lost 3 bases, with 13 bases spanning the gap. The sequencing input was whole blood. The gene calls are TRBV12-3 or TRBV12-4 and TRBJ2-7, with D perhaps TRBD2 (5 bases). The sequence was collected from an adult who was a healthcare worker with PCR-confirmed SARS-CoV-2 infection or an uninfected control (not recorded which). The CDR3 protein is CASKPTRGYEQYF. CDR3 bases: TGTGCCAGCAAACCTACCCGGGGCTACGAGCAGTACTTC.